This TCR beta chain was profiled in a study of cytomegalovirus exposure and HLA in healthy donors. V shed 5 bases and J shed 4 bases, with 6 bases lying between them. Germline V gene lookup returns CDR1 SEHNR and CDR2 FQNEAQ (reference sequence). CDR3 size: 12 residues. With regard to this clone: Its antigen is unidentified.

The PCR had 60 Vbeta and 13 Jbeta primers. Repertoires were generated with immunoSEQ multiplex PCR, while TCRdb's copy carries only in-frame clones and drops some. This table holds about 190,000 clones, approximately 82% found once. Study findings and constraints: The study labeled more than 150 TCR beta chains cytomegalovirus-associated. Sequencing probably produced one cluster of sequence variants that were highly shared. As immune exposure information, only CMV serostatus was available.

The rearrangement joins TRBV7-9 to TRBJ1-3; possible D gene TRBD1, 5 bases. Material for sequencing was PBMCs. The origin of this receptor is a woman between 18 and 29 years old in good health and CMV-seropositive. The chain's CDR3 is CASSGGGNTIYF. CDR3 DNA sequence: TGTGCCAGCAGCGGGGGGGGAAACACCATATATTTT.